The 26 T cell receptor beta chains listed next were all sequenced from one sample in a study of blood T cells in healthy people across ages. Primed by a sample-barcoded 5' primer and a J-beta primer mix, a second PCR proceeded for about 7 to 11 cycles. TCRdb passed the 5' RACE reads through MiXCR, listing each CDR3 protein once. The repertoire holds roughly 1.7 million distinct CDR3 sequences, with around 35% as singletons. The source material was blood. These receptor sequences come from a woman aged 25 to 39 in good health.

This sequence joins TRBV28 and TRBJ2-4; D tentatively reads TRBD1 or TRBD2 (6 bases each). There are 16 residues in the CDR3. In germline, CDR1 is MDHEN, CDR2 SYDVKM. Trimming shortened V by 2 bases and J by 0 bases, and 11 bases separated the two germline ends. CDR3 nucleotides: TGTGCCAGCAGTTTAACGGGGGCACTAGCCAAAAACATTCAGTACTTC. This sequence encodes CASSLTGALAKNIQYF. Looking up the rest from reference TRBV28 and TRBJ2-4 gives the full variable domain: DVKVTQSSRYLVKRTGEKVFLECVQDMDHENMFWYRQDPGLGLRLIYFSYDVKMKEKGDIPEGYSVSREKKERFSLILESASTNQTSMYLCASSLTGALAKNIQYFGAGTRLSVL.

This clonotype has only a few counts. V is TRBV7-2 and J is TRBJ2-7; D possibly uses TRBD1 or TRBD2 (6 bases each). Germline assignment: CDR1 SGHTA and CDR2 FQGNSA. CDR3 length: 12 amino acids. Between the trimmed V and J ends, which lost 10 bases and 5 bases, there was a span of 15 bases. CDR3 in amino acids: CAIEGGRDEQYF. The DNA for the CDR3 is TGTGCCATCGAGGGGGGCCGTGACGAGCAGTACTTC.

The CDR3 bases are TGCAGTGCTAGAAGTTCAGGGGGCACCTCCTACGAGCAGTACTTC. Amino acids: CSARSSGGTSYEQYF. The chain is built from TRBV20-1 and TRBJ2-7, with 8 positions matching TRBD1. The CDR3 is made up of 15 amino acids. V was pared by 2 bases and J by 0 bases, with 6 bases of the junction left unmatched. Germline CDR1 DFQATT, CDR2 SNEGSKA (reference sequence).

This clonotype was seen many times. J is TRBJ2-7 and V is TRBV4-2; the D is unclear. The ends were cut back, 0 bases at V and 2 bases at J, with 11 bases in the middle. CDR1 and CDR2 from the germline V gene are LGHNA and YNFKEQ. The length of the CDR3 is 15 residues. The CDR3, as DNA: TGTGCCAGCAGCCAAGATCCTCCAGAAGCCTACGAGCAGTACTTC. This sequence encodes CASSQDPPEAYEQYF.

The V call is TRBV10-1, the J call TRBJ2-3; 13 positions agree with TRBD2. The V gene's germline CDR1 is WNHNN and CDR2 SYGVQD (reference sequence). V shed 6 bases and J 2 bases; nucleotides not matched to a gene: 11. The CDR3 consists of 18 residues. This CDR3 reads CASRLIPGLAGHTDTQYF. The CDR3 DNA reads TGCGCCAGCAGATTGATACCGGGACTAGCGGGGCACACAGATACGCAGTATTTT.

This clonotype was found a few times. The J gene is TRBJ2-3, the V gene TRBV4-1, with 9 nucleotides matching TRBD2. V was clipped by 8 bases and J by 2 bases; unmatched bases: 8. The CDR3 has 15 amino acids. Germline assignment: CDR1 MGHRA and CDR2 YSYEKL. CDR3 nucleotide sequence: TGCGCCAGCGTCAGCGGGGGGACCTTCACAGATACGCAGTATTTT. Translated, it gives CASVSGGTFTDTQYF.

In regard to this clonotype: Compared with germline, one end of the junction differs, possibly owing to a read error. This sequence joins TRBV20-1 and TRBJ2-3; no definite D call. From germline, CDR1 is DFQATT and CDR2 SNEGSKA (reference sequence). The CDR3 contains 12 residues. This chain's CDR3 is CSAPGKADTQYF. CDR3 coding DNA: TGCAGTGCCCCCGGCAAGGCAGATACACAGTATTTT.

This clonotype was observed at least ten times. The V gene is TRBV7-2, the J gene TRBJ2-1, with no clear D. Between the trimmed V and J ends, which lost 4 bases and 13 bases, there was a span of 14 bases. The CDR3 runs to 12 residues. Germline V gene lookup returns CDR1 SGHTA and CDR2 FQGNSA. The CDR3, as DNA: TGTGCCAGCAGCTGGGCAATAGTTGATCAGTTCTTC. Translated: CASSWAIVDQFF.

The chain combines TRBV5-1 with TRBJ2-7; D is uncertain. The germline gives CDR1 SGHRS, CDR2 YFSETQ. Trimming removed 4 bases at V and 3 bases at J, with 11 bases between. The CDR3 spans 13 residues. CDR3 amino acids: CASSHLNNYEQYF. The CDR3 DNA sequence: TGCGCCAGCAGCCATTTAAACAACTACGAGCAGTACTTC.

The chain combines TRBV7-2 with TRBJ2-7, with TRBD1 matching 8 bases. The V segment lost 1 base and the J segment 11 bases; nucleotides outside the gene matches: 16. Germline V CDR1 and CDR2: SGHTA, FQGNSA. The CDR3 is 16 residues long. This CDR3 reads CASSLVTSVGTGMKYF. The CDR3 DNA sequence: TGTGCCAGCAGCTTAGTAACCAGCGTCGGGACAGGTATGAAGTACTTC.

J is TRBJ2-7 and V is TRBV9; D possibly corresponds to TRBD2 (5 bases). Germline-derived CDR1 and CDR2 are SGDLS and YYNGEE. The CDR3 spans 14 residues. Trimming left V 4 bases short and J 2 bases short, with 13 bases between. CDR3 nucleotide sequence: TGTGCCAGCAGCCCAGCGGCCGCCACCTACGAGCAGTACTTC. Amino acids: CASSPAAATYEQYF.

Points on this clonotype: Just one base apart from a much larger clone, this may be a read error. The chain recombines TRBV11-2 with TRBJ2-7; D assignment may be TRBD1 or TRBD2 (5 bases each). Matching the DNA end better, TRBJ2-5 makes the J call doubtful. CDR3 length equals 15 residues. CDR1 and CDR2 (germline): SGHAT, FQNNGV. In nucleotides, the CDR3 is TGTGCCAGCAGCCCTTCTCCGGTGGGGGTAGAGACCCAGTACTTC. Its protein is CASSPSPVGVETQYF.

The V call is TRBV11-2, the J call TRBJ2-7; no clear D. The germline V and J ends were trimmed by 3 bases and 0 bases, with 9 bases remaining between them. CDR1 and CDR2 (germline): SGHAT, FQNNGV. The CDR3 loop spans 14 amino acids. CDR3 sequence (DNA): TGTGCCAGCAGCTTCCCGAGAAGCTCCTACGAGCAGTACTTC. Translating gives CASSFPRSSYEQYF.

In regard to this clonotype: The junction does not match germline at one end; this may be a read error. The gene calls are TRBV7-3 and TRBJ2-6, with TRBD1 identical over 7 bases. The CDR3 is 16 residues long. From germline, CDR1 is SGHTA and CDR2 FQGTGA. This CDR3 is CASSQETGDGANVLTF. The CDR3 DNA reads TGCGCCAGCAGCCAAGAAACAGGGGATGGGGCCAACGTCCTGACTTTC.

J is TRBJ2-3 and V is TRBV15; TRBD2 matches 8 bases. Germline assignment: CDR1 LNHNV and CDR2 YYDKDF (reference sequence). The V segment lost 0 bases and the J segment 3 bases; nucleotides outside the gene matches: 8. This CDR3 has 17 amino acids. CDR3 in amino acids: CATSRDRPGGGTDTQYF. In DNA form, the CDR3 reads TGTGCCACCAGCAGAGACCGGCCCGGGGGGGGGACAGATACGCAGTATTTT.

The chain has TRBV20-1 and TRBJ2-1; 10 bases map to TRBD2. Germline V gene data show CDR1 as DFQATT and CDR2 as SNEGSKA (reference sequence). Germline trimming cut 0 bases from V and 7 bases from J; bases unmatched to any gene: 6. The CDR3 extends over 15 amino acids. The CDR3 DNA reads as TGCAGTGCTAGAGATCTAGCGGGAGTAAGTAATGAGCAGTTCTTC. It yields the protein CSARDLAGVSNEQFF.

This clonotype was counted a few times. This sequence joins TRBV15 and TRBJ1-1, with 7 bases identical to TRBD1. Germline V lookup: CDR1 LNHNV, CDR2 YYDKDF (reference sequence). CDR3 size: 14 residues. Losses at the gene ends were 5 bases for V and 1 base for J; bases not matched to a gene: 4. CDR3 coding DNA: TGTGCCACCAGCTTCTACAGGGGGAACACTGAAGCTTTCTTT. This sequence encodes CATSFYRGNTEAFF. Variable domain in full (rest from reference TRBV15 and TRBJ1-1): DAMVIQNPRYQVTQFGKPVTLSCSQTLNHNVMYWYQQKSSQAPKLLFHYYDKDFNNEADTPDNFQSRRPNTSFCFLDIRSPGLGDTAMYLCATSFYRGNTEAFFGQGTRLTVV.

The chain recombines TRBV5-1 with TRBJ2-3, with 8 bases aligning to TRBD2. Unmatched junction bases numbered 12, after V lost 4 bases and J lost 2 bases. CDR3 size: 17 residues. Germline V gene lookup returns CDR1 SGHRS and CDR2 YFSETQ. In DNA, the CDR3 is TGCGCCAGCAGCGCCGGACGGGCGGGGGGCTCCACAGATACGCAGTATTTT. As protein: CASSAGRAGGSTDTQYF.

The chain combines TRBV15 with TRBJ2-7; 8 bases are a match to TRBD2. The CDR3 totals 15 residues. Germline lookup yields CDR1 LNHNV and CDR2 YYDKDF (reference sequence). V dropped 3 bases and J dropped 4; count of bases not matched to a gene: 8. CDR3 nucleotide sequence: TGTGCCACCAGCAGGAGCGGGAGCCAAATATACGAGCAGTACTTC. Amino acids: CATSRSGSQIYEQYF. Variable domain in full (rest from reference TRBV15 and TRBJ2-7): DAMVIQNPRYQVTQFGKPVTLSCSQTLNHNVMYWYQQKSSQAPKLLFHYYDKDFNNEADTPDNFQSRRPNTSFCFLDIRSPGLGDTAMYLCATSRSGSQIYEQYFGPGTRLTVT.

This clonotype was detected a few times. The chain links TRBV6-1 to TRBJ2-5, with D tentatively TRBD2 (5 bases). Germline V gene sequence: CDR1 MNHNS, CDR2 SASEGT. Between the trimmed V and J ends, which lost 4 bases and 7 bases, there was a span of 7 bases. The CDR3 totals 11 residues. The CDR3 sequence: CASSAEGTQYF. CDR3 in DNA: TGTGCCAGCAGTGCCGAGGGGACCCAGTACTTC.

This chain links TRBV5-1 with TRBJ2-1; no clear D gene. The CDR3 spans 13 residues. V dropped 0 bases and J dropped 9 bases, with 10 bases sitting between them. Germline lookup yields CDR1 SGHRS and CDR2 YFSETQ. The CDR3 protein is CASSLDDWGEQFF. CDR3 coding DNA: TGCGCCAGCAGCTTGGATGACTGGGGTGAGCAGTTCTTC.

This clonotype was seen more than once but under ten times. CDR3 protein: CASSFRVAGAYNEQFF. As DNA, the CDR3 is TGTGCCAGCAGCTTCAGGGTGGCGGGGGCATACAATGAGCAGTTCTTC. J is TRBJ2-1 and V is TRBV7-2; tentatively, D is TRBD2 (7 bases). From germline, CDR1 is SGHTA and CDR2 FQGNSA. The V end lost 3 bases, the J end lost 4 bases, and 16 bases lay between the germline ends. The CDR3 contains 16 residues.

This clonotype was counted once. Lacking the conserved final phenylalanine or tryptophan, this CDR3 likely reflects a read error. CDR3 sequence reads: CASREGLVGETQYS. CDR3 in DNA: TGTGCCAGCCGGGAGGGACTAGTCGGCGAGACCCAGTACTCT. The chain combines TRBV2 with TRBJ2-7, with 8 bases identical to TRBD2. TRBJ2-5 explains the end of the DNA better; the J call may be wrong. From germline, CDR1 is SNHLY and CDR2 FYNNEI. This CDR3 region has 14 residues.

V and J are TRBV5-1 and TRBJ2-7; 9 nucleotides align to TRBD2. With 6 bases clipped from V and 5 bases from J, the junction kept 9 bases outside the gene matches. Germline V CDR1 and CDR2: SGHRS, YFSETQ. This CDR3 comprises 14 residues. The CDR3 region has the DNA TGCGCCAGCATGGGGGGAGCGGGGGGCCACGAGCAGTACTTC. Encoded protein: CASMGGAGGHEQYF.

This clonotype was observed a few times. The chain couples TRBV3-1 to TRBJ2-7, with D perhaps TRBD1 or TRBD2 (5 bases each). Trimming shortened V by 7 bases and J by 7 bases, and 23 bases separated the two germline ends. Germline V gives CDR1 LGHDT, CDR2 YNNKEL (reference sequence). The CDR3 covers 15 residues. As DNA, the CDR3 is TGTGCCAGCACCTTCCTGGACTCATCCTGGGGGGAGCAGTACTTC. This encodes CASTFLDSSWGEQYF.

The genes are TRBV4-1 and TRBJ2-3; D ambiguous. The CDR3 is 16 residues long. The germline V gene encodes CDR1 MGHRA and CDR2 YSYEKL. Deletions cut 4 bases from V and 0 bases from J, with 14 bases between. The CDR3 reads CASSLVPNPSTDTQYF. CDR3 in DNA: TGCGCCAGCAGCCTTGTTCCTAACCCTAGCACAGATACGCAGTATTTT.